This entry concerns a single TCR beta chain. As yet, its antigen is unknown. This record comes from a study of cytomegalovirus exposure and HLA in healthy donors. Overall study context: In an early release, HLA-typed donors contributed 75 million to 85 million unique TCR sequences. Study findings and constraints: A later analysis reportedly found fewer N-insertions in an Asian-associated ancestry cluster than the roughly 700-donor mean. Rarity held for most TCR sequences, but there were some public TCRs that occurred in many donors.

Primers included in the PCR were 60 Vbeta and 13 Jbeta primers. In the study's own analysis: The count from a later analysis was tens of millions of unique TCR beta chains, some 9.9 million of them shared. Measured with immunoSEQ multiplex PCR; TCRdb has only the in-frame clones, and not every one. V, J and clone size are those of that table, while D and trimming were read from the DNA. Here the sample spans around 170,000 clones, over 80% being singletons. Germline-derived CDR1 and CDR2 are MRHNA and SNTAGT. Trimming shortened V by 10 bases and J by 7 bases, and 20 bases separated the two germline ends. The CDR3 consists of 14 residues.

This TCR was sampled from a man between 35 and 55 years old in good health and CMV-seronegative. The chain has TRBV6-4 and TRBJ2-1; maybe TRBD2 (6 bases). The sample consisted of PBMCs. This CDR3 is CAIQCGVILNEQFF. CDR3 in DNA: TGTGCCATCCAGTGCGGGGTTATTCTAAATGAGCAGTTCTTC.